These T cell receptor beta chains were read from a single sample in a study of T cell responses to AZD1222 COVID-19 vaccine. Sequenced by immunoSEQ multiplex PCR; TCRdb stores in-frame clones only, minus some. The table lists 100,000 or so clones, approximately 87% of them singletons. Material: peripheral blood, obtained on day 0 of AZD1222 vaccination. Receptor source: an adult in good health. Both conserved end residues are part of each CDR3. D genes are given only for firm matches.

TRBV2	.	CASSGVSRDEKLFF
TRBV4-3	.	CASSQEGPAYGYTF
TRBV11-2	.	CASSLIRQAKNIQYF
TRBV28	.	CASSSNGGANTGELFF
TRBV5-6	.	CASSVRDTIYF
TRBV5-1	.	CASSPPGNEQFF
TRBV20-1	.	CSASKEQFF
TRBV4-3	.	CASSQEVEVSNYGYTF
TRBV10-3	TRBD2	CATSGREVAGELFF
TRBV9	.	CASSVEETHSNQPQHF